This T cell receptor (beta chain) was recovered during a study of beta chain features in type 1 diabetes. General study points: Cells with high TCR expression could be over-represented when cDNA is sequenced. It was among patients, rather than healthy donors, that naive, central memory and Treg TCRB repertoires appeared more similar.

This clone was seen only a few times. Its cognate antigen is unknown. Investigators reverse transcribed all isolated RNA, so they sequenced expressed TCRB transcripts. The method was immunoSEQ multiplex PCR; TCRdb's version includes in-frame clones alone and lacks a portion of them. The sample carries hundreds of thousands of clones, 6.5% to 10% recorded once. CDR1 and CDR2 from the germline V gene are SGDLS and YYNGEE. Trimming removed 0 bases from V and 8 bases from J, with 12 bases in between. The CDR3 contains 14 residues. Material: central memory CD4+ T cells from blood. The V gene is TRBV9, the J gene TRBJ2-1, with D perhaps TRBD2 (6 bases). The TCR was taken from a woman aged 18-29 years in good health. CDR3 nucleotide sequence: TGTGCCAGCAGCGTAGCTATCGGGAGTCATGAGCAGTTCTTC. Protein sequence: CASSVAIGSHEQFF.